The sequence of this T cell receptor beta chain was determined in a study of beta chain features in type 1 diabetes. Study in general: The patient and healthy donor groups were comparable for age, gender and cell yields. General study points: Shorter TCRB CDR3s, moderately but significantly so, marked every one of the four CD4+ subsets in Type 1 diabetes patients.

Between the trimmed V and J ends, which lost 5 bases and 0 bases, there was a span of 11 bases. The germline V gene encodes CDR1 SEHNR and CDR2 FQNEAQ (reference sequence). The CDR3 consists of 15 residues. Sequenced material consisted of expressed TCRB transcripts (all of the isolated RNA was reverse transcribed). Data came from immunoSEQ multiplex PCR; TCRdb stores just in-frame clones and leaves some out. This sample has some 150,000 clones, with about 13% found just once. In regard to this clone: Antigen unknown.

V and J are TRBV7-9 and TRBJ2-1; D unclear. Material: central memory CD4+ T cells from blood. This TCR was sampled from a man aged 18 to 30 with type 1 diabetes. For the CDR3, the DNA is TGTGCCAGCAGCCTTCCGGACCGCTCCTACAATGAGCAGTTCTTC. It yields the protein CASSLPDRSYNEQFF.